Here is one T cell receptor beta chain with its context. Its matching antigen is unknown. Clones were sequenced by immunoSEQ multiplex PCR, and TCRdb holds only the in-frame ones, with some missing. This sample carries some 120,000 clones, 80% to 90% of them seen once, and the ten largest clones take approximately 1.9%. This CDR3 comprises 17 residues. The germline V gene encodes CDR1 KGHSH and CDR2 LQKENI. The V end was cut by 3 bases, the J end by 5 bases, with 19 bases between. Time point noted: blood 2 weeks post-SBRT. Stated treatment: 15 Gy SBRT to primary tumor, nephrectomy 4 weeks later. The tumor was a clear cell renal cell carcinoma. The data originate from a study of radiation and T cells in renal cell carcinoma. General study points: Without pretreatment biopsies, baseline tumor clonotype presence was undetermined. Top tumor clonotypes rose in blood 2 weeks post-radiation, then contracted.

The chain couples TRBV18 to TRBJ2-2, with D possibly being TRBD1 (5 bases). The source of this sequence is an older woman with renal cell carcinoma. The sequences come from blood, collected from a patient whose treatment included radiotherapy and nephrectomy. As DNA, the CDR3 is TGTGCCAGCTCACCGAATCGACAGAAAGGGAAGACCGGGGAGCTGTTTTTT. Translating it yields CASSPNRQKGKTGELFF.